The table lists the clone carrying this T cell receptor (beta chain) with a few counts. Trimming cost V 5 bases and J 5 bases, with 21 bases left between them. CDR1 is MNHNS, CDR2 SASEGT, per germline. The CDR3 extends over 17 amino acids. TCRdb reanalysed the RT-PCR reads using MiXCR and keeps one entry per CDR3 protein. The table lists about 700,000 distinct CDR3 sequences, less than 15% of them singletons. These data are taken from a study of response to subunit inactivated influenza vaccine. V and J are TRBV6-1 and TRBJ1-4; no clear D. Here the sequenced sample was PBMCs from blood, taken around 14 days before vaccination. The sequence was collected from a man aged 50 to 59 who received an inactivated influenza vaccine. The CDR3 spells CASSPRHLRRQNEKLFF. The CDR3 DNA is TGTGCCAGCAGTCCTAGACACCTAAGAAGACAAAATGAAAAACTGTTTTTT.